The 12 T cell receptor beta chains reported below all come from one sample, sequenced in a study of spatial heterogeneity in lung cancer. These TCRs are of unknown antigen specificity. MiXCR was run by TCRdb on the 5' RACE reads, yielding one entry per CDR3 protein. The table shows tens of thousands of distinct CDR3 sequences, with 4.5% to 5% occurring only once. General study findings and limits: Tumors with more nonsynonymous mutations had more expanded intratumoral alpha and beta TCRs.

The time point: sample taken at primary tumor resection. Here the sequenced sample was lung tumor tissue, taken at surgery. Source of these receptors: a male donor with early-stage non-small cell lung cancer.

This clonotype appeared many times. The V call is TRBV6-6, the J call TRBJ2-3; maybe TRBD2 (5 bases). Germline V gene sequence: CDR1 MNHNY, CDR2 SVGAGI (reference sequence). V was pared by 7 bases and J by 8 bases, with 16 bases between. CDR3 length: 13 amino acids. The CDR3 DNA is TGTGCCAGCACCCCTTTGAGGGCGGGTACGCAGTATTTT. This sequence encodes CASTPLRAGTQYF.

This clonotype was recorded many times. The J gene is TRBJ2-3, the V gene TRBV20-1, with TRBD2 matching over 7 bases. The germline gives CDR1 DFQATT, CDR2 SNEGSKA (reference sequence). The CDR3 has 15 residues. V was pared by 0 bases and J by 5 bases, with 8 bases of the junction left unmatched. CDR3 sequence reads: CSARDSLAVVDTQYF. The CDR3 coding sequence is TGCAGTGCTAGAGACTCCCTAGCGGTCGTAGATACGCAGTATTTT.

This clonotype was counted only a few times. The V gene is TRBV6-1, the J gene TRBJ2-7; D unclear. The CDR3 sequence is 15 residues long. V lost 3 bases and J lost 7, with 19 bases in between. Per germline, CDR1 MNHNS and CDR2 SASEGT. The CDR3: CASSEGYSSPKEQYF. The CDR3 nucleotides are TGTGCCAGCAGTGAGGGGTATTCCTCCCCTAAGGAGCAGTACTTC.

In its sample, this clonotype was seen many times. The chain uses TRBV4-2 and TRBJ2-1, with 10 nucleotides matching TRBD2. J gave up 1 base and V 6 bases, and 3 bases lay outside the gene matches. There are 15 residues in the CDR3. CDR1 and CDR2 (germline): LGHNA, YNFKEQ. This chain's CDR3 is CASSPLAGSYNEQFF. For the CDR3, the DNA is TGTGCCAGCAGTCCACTAGCGGGATCCTACAATGAGCAGTTCTTC.

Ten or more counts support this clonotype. The CDR3 DNA reads TGTGCCAGCAGCTTAGTGGAGGGGGGGACTGAAGCTTTCTTT. Protein product: CASSLVEGGTEAFF. The chain combines TRBV7-9 with TRBJ1-1; D is possibly TRBD1 (6 bases). Trimming took 1 base from V and 5 from J, leaving 11 bases between them. The CDR3 is made up of 14 amino acids. From germline, CDR1 is SEHNR and CDR2 FQNEAQ (reference sequence).

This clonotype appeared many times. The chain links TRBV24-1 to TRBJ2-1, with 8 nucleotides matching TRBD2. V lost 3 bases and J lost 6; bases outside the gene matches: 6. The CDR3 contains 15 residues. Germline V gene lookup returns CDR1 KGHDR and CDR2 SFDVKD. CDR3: CATSDGGLGFNEQFF. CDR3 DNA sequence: TGTGCCACCAGTGATGGGGGACTAGGATTCAATGAGCAGTTCTTC.

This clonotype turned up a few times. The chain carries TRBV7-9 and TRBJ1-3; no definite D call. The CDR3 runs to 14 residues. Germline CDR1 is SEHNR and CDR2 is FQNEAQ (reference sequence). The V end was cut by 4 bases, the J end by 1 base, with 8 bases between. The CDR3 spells CASSYTPSGNTIYF. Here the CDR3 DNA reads TGTGCCAGCAGCTACACCCCGTCTGGAAACACCATATATTTT.

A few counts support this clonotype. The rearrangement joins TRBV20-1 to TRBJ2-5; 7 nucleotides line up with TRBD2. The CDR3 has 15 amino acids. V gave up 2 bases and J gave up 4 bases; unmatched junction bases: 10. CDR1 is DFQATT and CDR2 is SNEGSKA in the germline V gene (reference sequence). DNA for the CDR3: TGCAGTGCTAGAATGGAGGGAGGGCGGGGAGAGACCCAGTACTTC. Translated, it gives CSARMEGGRGETQYF.

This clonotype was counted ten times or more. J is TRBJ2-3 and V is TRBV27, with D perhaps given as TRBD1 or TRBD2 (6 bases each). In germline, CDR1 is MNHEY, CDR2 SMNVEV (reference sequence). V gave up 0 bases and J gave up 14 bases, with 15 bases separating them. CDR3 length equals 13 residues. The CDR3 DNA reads TGTGCCAGCAGTTTATCCTGGGGGGCAGGCATGTATTTT. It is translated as CASSLSWGAGMYF.

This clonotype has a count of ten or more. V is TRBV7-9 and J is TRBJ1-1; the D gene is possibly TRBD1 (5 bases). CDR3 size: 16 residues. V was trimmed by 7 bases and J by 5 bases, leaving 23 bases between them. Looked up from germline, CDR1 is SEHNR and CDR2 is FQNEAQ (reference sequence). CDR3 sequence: CASNLMGSGTSTEAFF. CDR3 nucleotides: TGTGCCAGCAACCTTATGGGGTCCGGGACGAGTACTGAAGCTTTCTTT.

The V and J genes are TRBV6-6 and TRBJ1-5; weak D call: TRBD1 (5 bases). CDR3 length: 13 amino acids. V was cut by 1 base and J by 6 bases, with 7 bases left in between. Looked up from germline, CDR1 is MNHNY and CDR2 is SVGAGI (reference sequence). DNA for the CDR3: TGTGCCAGCAGTTACTTTGACAGTCAGCCCCAGCATTTT. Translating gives CASSYFDSQPQHF.

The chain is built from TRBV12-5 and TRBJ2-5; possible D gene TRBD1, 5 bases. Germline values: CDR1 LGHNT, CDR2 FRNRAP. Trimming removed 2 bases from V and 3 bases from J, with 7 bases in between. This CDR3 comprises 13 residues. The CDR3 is CASGLSGKETQYF. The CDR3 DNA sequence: TGTGCTAGTGGTTTGTCAGGGAAAGAGACCCAGTACTTC.